This TCR beta chain is drawn from a study of blood T cell repertoires in COVID-19. Study information: Italy, Spain and the United States were the sources of the convalescent and acute COVID-19 samples. In each case, the material was cDNA or gDNA derived from T cells, B-cell-depleted T cells, or PBMCs.

As originally analysed: Counts of nucleated cells, estimated from reference gene primer amplification, were obtained. Clones were sequenced by immunoSEQ multiplex PCR, and TCRdb holds only the in-frame ones, with some missing. That table gives V, J and clone size, and the DNA gave D and trimming. The sample records more than 250,000 clones, roughly 87% being singletons. The CDR3 is made up of 15 amino acids. V gave up 3 bases and J gave up 5 bases, with 16 bases separating them. CDR1 and CDR2 (germline): KGHSH, LQKENI. The chain carries TRBV18 and TRBJ2-5, with a weak D call TRBD1 (5 bases). The sequenced material came from peripheral blood. This TCR was sampled from a man over 45 with active or convalescent COVID-19. CDR3 sequence (DNA): TGTGCCAGCTCACCGCGTACAGGCGTCGGGGAGACCCAGTACTTC. Encoded protein: CASSPRTGVGETQYF.